The sequence of this T cell receptor (beta chain) was determined in a study of T cells after yellow fever vaccination. Study-level information: Fractions of low cell number were prepared using SMART-Seq v4 Ultra Low Input. Study results and caveats: A weaker secondary response peaked on day 5, the primary on day 15. Most clones from primary vaccination resurfaced after the booster (approximately 95% CD4, 75% to 90% CD8).

TCRdb re-derived calls from the 5' RACE reads in MiXCR, one entry per CDR3 protein. The table shows 550,000 or so distinct CDR3 sequences, with 19% occurring only once. The CDR3 sequence is 11 residues long. Germline V gives CDR1 SGHAT, CDR2 FQDESV (reference sequence). V was clipped by 11 bases and J by 7 bases, with 12 bases between them. A word on this clonotype: What it binds is not known.

Specimen: PBMCs, collected 15 days after the yellow fever booster vaccination. The TCR sequence derives from a man aged 30 to 39 who received the YFV17D yellow fever vaccine. The gene calls are TRBV11-1 and TRBJ2-1, with TRBD1 as a possible D gene (5 bases). The DNA of the CDR3 is TGTGCCTGGGGCTTGACTAATGAGCAGTTCTTC. Its protein is CAWGLTNEQFF.